This TCR beta chain was profiled in a study of beta chain features in type 1 diabetes. Whole-study findings and limits: TCRB CDR3 length was moderately but significantly reduced in all four CD4+ subsets of Type 1 diabetes patients.

Expressed TCRB transcripts got sequenced, as all isolated RNA was reverse transcribed. Here immunoSEQ multiplex PCR was the method, and the copy in TCRdb shows in-frame clones only, minus some. The repertoire holds some 270,000 clones, with approximately 10% as singletons. The trim removed 3 bases at V and 8 bases at J, leaving 6 bases unmatched. Per germline, CDR1 LGHNA and CDR2 YNFKEQ. The CDR3 runs 13 residues. Concerning this clone: Its target is unknown.

The sequenced sample consisted of naive CD4+ T cells from blood. This clonotype was sampled from a man aged 30-40 years with type 1 diabetes. This chain connects TRBV4-2 to TRBJ1-2; 7 bases align to TRBD1. CDR3 loop: CASSHPTGEGYTF. The CDR3 nucleotides are TGTGCCAGCAGCCACCCTACAGGGGAAGGCTACACCTTC.